This TCR beta chain came from a study of cytomegalovirus exposure and HLA in healthy donors listed by TCRdb under 2017. Context from the whole study: According to a later analysis, one platform produced both the roughly 110 validation repertoires and the 700 or so repertoires of the first cohort. The study was designed to test whether signatures of past pathogen exposure could be identified by cataloging public T cell receptors. Besides the first cohort of roughly 700 subjects, a separate validation cohort made up of 120 different subjects was used. To predict cytomegalovirus infection status, the study brought together high-throughput TCR immunosequencing, statistical association of individual TCRs with disease status, and machine learning. What the work shows at the level of the full study, not this receptor alone: Most TCR sequences were seen in very few donors, while some public TCRs were found in many individuals. The study gave a list of about 170 TCR beta chains associated with cytomegalovirus. According to the authors, the approach could potentially be generalized to other disease states and immunological phenotypes. In vitro tests confirmed that a few of the cytomegalovirus-associated TCR beta chains recognize cytomegalovirus antigens. The validation cohort had no HLA typing available for a later analysis, so co-occurrence within that cohort was assessed over all 130 or so repertoires. The classifier was reported to diagnose cytomegalovirus status with high specificity and sensitivity in both the original and validation cohorts. Of the cluster scores, about 94% were above 0 in a later analysis, which found that TCRs clustered in the first cohort also tended to co-occur in the 95 to 150 validation repertoires.

Separate from the approximately 700-subject first cohort, the validation cohort of about 120 subjects was the group to which the donors belonged. The CDR3 numbers 17 residues from cysteine through phenylalanine. The entry retains the CDR3 DNA only, 51 bases that are in frame from base 1. CDR1 and CDR2 were assigned from the germline V gene as MGHDK and SYGVNS. V has 4 bases trimmed and J has 6 bases trimmed; junction bases matching no gene number 9. To prepare the library, the immunoSEQ multiplex PCR assay was applied. In the authors' own workflow: A statistical classification framework was built for diagnosing cytomegalovirus status from the catalog of TCR beta chain sequences. In TCRdb, the immuneACCESS table is reduced to in-frame sequences with V and J assigned. These tables do not hold every clone; where another copy was compared, an unresolved V gene accounts for under half, and the others remain unexplained. The DNA gave D and trimming, while V, J and clone size come from that table. This sample is represented by fewer than 250,000 clones; approximately 90% of them were singletons. Less than 3% of the sample lies in the top ten.

As for this clone: Its antigen is unknown. Base qualities are not provided; no much larger clone lies one nucleotide away.

The sequence is built from TRBV25-1 and TRBJ2-2, with 12 junctional bases fitting TRBD1. What was sequenced was PBMCs. This receptor was taken from a man younger than 30 in good health and CMV-seronegative. This receptor carries the CDR3 CASSGLLGQGASGELFF. The nucleotide sequence is TGTGCCAGCAGTGGGCTTTTGGGACAGGGGGCGTCCGGGGAGCTGTTTTTT.